This T cell receptor (beta chain) was documented in a study of T cell changes during pregnancy in multiple sclerosis. Sequencing used immunoSEQ multiplex PCR; TCRdb keeps in-frame clones, though not all of them. The sample yields about 52,000 clones, more than 80% seen once. Per germline, CDR1 WSHSY and CDR2 SAAADI. V was pared by 3 bases and J by 0 bases, with 17 bases between. This CDR3 has 17 amino acids. This TCR derives from a female donor with multiple sclerosis, enrolled in a pregnancy study. V is TRBV10-2 and J is TRBJ1-1; D call uncertain. Source: CD4+ T cells from peripheral blood mononuclear cells, taken before pregnancy. CDR3 DNA sequence: TGCGCCAGCAGTGATTTGGGAGGGTCCTTTATGAACACTGAAGCTTTCTTT. This sequence encodes CASSDLGGSFMNTEAFF.